The TCR beta chain described here comes from a study of blood T cell repertoires in COVID-19. Source study methods: Scientists estimated how many nucleated cells there were by amplifying reference gene primers. Profiled with immunoSEQ multiplex PCR; TCRdb holds only in-frame clones, not every one. The V and J calls and clone size come from that table; D and trimming were worked out from the DNA. The sample yields some 210,000 clones, about four fifths seen once. The CDR3 is 15 amino acids. V was cut by 6 bases and J by 5 bases, with 17 bases left in between. The germline CDR1 and CDR2 sequences are LNHDA and SQIVND (reference sequence).

This TCR was recovered from a man aged 45-65 years with active or convalescent COVID-19. The rearrangement links TRBV19 to TRBJ1-5, with D perhaps matching TRBD1 (5 bases). The source material was peripheral blood. Written as DNA, the CDR3 is TGTGCCAGTAGGGACGGCCGCAGGGCGGATCAGCCCCAGCATTTT. It codes for CASRDGRRADQPQHF.